This record concerns one T cell receptor beta chain sequence. Its antigen is unknown. No base quality information exists; no much larger clone differs at one position. These data come from a study of cytomegalovirus exposure and HLA in healthy donors (dated by TCRdb to about 2017). Background for the entire study: An earlier analysis of approximately 640 of the donors reported 250 to 300 Gb of sequence data and 117 million unique TCR beta sequences from some 180 million T cells. Roughly 290 gigabases of sequencing data and approximately 91 million unique TCR sequences made up an early release that covered nearly 650 HLA-typed donors. Among the roughly 400 genotyped donors, roughly 80% belonged to the genetic ancestry cluster associated with self-reported Caucasian donors. The study was designed to test whether signatures of past pathogen exposure could be identified by cataloging public T cell receptors. The study used immunosequencing to profile the T cell repertoires of about 670 subjects and linked those repertoires to cytomegalovirus serostatus. In addition to the first cohort of several hundred subjects, a separate validation cohort of 120 different subjects was used. To predict cytomegalovirus infection status, the study brought together high-throughput TCR immunosequencing, statistical association of individual TCRs with disease status, and machine learning. A later analysis re-analyzed previously published TCR beta repertoires from roughly 600 donors and added high-resolution HLA genotyping to study TCR occurrence patterns. In the later analysis, no new phenotypic data were used to find candidate immune exposures; instead, reliance was placed on TCR beta sequences and their occurrence across donors. In an earlier analysis of roughly 580 of the donors, high-throughput TCR beta sequencing was used to judge whether each TCR beta V gene segment behaved as functional or pseudogenic. Donor age, sex, ethnicity and CMV serostatus were compiled together with the repertoire data. A later genetic analysis used genome-wide SNP genotypes for about 55% of the 666 donors, treating that subset as a discovery cohort. Every discovery cohort repertoire had been produced on one sequencing platform. HLA typing covered class I and class II loci at four-digit resolution. The number of typed donors differed by locus: about 629-640 for A, B, C, DRB1 and DQB1; 500 to 550 for DQA1; around 580 for DPA1; and 400 to 480 for DPB1. Roughly 5 DR-DQ haplotypes were treated as single units for association and clustering because of strong linkage in the cohort. Among several hundred genotyped donors of the cohort, an average of around 240,000 unique TCR beta nucleotide sequences was sequenced per donor, of which about 20% were non-productive. The paper's findings and limits, for the study overall: Because the 87-base-pair reads could not distinguish some IMGT-functional V segments, including TRBV6-2 and TRBV6-3, those segments were excluded. In a later analysis, most CMV-associated TCR beta chains were found to appear HLA-restricted, with HLA associations seemingly driven largely by CMV exposure. HLA typing was unavailable for some donors at each locus, so association tests used only the typed subset. The study listed approximately 150 TCR beta chains as associated with cytomegalovirus. In a later analysis, several top co-occurrence clusters were reported to appear linked to parvovirus B19, influenza, CMV and Epstein-Barr virus. In a later analysis, HLA-associated TCR beta chains showed more clonal expansion and lower generation probabilities than non-associated chains that were equally common. The classifier was reported to diagnose cytomegalovirus status with high specificity and sensitivity in both the original cohort and the validation cohort. In an earlier analysis of fewer than 700 of the donors, most TCR beta V segments appeared in productive rearrangements about 87% or about 30% of the time, broadly matching IMGT annotations. Three of the identified cytomegalovirus-associated TCR beta chains were confirmed in vitro to be specific for cytomegalovirus antigens. Roughly uniform sequencing depth across donors was assumed in presence/absence analyses, although this assumption may not hold. The earlier analysis of around 600 of the donors excluded some 15 rarely observed V segments, including chromosome 9 orphons, because counts were too low. For the cohort, immune exposure information was limited to CMV serostatus. Compared with the approximately 700-donor mean, donors in an Asian-associated ancestry cluster had fewer N-insertions in productive TCRs, according to a later genetic analysis. The sequencing pipeline was judged likely to have produced a cluster of highly shared sequence variants as a technical artifact. The authors suggested that the approach could potentially be generalized to other disease states and immunological phenotypes. Most TCR sequences were observed very rarely across donors, whereas some public TCRs were present in many individuals. When HLA alleles, especially DR and DQ, strongly co-occurred, attributing TCR associations to individual alleles was difficult. V-gene and J-gene trimming of TCR beta chains was associated with a missense DCLRE1C variant in a later genetic analysis, and the association was replicated in an independent cohort. In a later analysis, the rate of TCR association differed among HLA loci, with DRB1 alleles having the most associated TCRs and HLA-C alleles having the fewest. A further reported finding was that TCR beta sequences accurately predicted the HLA-A and HLA-B alleles for most subjects in the first cohort. Linkage disequilibrium might explain the correlated functional status among segregating V segments, but an unknown experimental factor could not be excluded. At a false discovery rate of 0.05, a later analysis linked approximately 18,000 TCR beta sequences to specific HLA alleles. Only TCR beta chains were sequenced in this cohort, and the absence of alpha or paired-chain data limited detectable features.

In total, around 600 healthy bone marrow donors made up the cohort. At the time of sampling, every cohort member was nominally healthy, though immune exposures that went unrecorded were likely present. The donor was CMV seropositive and was included in the group of around 300 seropositive cohort members. A peripheral blood sample was provided by each donor, and peripheral blood mononuclear cells were used for TCR beta sequencing. The Qiagen DNeasy Blood Extraction Kit was used to extract genomic DNA from the blood cell samples. Libraries were prepared through the immunoSEQ multiplex PCR assay. The multiplex PCR relied on a mix of 60 forward primers for TCR Vbeta segments and 13 reverse primers for TCR Jbeta segments. A multiplex PCR assay on genomic DNA amplified the CDR3 region of rearranged TCR beta genes. The Illumina HiSeq System was used to sequence the amplified TCR beta libraries as 87-base-pair reads. For the original study's pipeline: In a later analysis, around 80 million unique TCR beta chains were counted across the roughly 670 repertoires, and roughly 10 million of these chains were shared by at least two donors. Raw reads were error-corrected and collapsed into unique sequences by a nearest-neighbor algorithm in which closely related sequences were merged to remove PCR and sequencing errors. CDR3 sequences were aligned to IMGT reference sequences to assign V, D and J gene segments. For a sequence to be retained, at least a six-nucleotide match to both a V gene segment and a J gene segment was required. A rearrangement was called productive if the CDR3 had no stop codons and remained in frame with V and J, and every other rearrangement was called non-productive. Following IMGT convention, CDR3 was defined as the stretch from the second conserved V-encoded cysteine up to the conserved J-encoded phenylalanine. The earlier analysis of about 570 of the donors excluded any sequence lacking an unambiguous match to a single V gene segment. In an earlier analysis of approximately 560 of the donors, a V segment was called functional when productive rearrangements were above 56.7%, and segregating when the standard deviation between donors exceeded 5%. A statistical classification framework was developed to diagnose cytomegalovirus status using the catalog of TCR beta chain sequences. In a later analysis, TCR nucleotide sequences were compared against IMGT/GENE-DB human TR gene sequences so that V and J genes could be assigned. In a later analysis, CDR3 sequences and most-parsimonious VDJ recombination scenarios were assigned using the TCRdist pipeline. In a later analysis, each TCR beta chain was defined by its CDR3 amino acid sequence together with its V-gene family, and reads without a unique V-gene family were excluded. As a way to deal with suspected cross-contamination and a sequencing artifact, a later analysis dropped more than 500 nucleotide sequences that were highly shared and had low generation probability. A later analysis calculated a clonal expansion index for each public chain from normalized within-repertoire ranks of inferred template counts. Generation probabilities in a later analysis came from a VDJ recombination model fitted to out-of-frame rearrangements, and those results were checked against IGoR. In a later analysis, hypergeometric tests were used to score TCR-TCR, TCR-HLA and TCR-CMV co-occurrence, with a repertoire-size bias correction applied to TCR pairs. A later analysis estimated false discovery rates by permuting HLA or CMV assignments 20 times. In a later analysis, co-occurring TCRs were grouped using DBSCAN, with TCRdist sequence similarity added in when clustering inside HLA-allele-positive subsets. Repertoires with fewer than 30,000 or more than 120,000 public chains, plus five repertoires with anomalous nucleotide sharing, were excluded from co-occurrence clustering. TCRdb stores this immuneACCESS table with in-frame sequences only. Part of the clones is absent; in the studies checked, under half of the shortfall reflects unresolved V genes, and no reason is known for the rest. V and J calls plus clone size are reproduced from that table; the DNA served to infer D and trimming. The sample has about 160,000 clones on record, about four fifths of them singletons. The ten largest make up around 1.5% of the sample.

V loses 4 bases of germline sequence and J loses 1 base, and the interval between the two ends is 11 bases. The CDR3 has 14 amino acids, counting the end cysteine and phenylalanine. Of the read, only the CDR3 DNA is kept; its 42 bases are in frame from base 1. For CDR1 and CDR2, the germline V gene lists SGHTS and YDEGEE. This chain is built from TRBV5-8 and TRBJ1-1, with the identity of the D gene unclear. The origin of this receptor is a girl aged 10-17 years in good health and CMV-seropositive. The sample comprised PBMCs. The CDR3 loop reads CASSPPVGNTEAFF. The sequenced DNA is TGTGCCAGCAGCCCCCCGGTCGGGAACACTGAAGCTTTCTTT.